This TCR beta chain is drawn from a study of cytomegalovirus exposure and HLA in healthy donors. The germline gives CDR1 DFQATT, CDR2 SNEGSKA (reference sequence). V dropped 5 bases and J dropped 8 bases, with 12 bases sitting between them. The CDR3 is made up of 11 amino acids. Assay used: immunoSEQ multiplex PCR; TCRdb lists only in-frame clones, some missing. The profile covers about 140,000 clones, with about 88% appearing a single time and around 10% taken by the ten largest. From the 120-subject validation cohort, which was separate from the roughly 700-subject first cohort, the donors were drawn.

Sequencing was performed on PBMCs. The chain carries TRBV20-1 and TRBJ1-2; the D gene is possibly TRBD1 (6 bases). This clonotype was obtained from a man in his late teens or twenties in good health and CMV-seropositive. The CDR3 sequence is CSAPDSLGYTF. CDR3 DNA: TGCAGTGCTCCGGACAGCCTCGGCTACACCTTC.